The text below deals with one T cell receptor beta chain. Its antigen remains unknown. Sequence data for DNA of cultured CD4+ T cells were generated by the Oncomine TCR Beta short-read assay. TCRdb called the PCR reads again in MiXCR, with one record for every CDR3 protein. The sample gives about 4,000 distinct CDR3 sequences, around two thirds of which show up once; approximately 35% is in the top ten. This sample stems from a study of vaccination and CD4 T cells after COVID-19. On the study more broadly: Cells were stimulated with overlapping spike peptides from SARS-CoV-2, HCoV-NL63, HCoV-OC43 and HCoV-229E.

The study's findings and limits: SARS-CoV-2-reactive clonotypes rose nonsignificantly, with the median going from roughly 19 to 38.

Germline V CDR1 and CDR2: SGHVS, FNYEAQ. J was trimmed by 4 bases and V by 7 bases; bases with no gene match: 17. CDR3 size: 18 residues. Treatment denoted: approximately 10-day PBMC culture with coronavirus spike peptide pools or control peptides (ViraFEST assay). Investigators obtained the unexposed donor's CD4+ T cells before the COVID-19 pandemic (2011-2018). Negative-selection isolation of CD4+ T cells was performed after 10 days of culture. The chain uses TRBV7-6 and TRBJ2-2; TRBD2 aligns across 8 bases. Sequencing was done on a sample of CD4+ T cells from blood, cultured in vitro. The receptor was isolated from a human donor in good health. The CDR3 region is CASKEGGLAGGGTGELFF. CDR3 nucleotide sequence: TGTGCCAGCAAAGAAGGTGGTTTGGCGGGAGGTGGCACCGGGGAGCTGTTTTTT.